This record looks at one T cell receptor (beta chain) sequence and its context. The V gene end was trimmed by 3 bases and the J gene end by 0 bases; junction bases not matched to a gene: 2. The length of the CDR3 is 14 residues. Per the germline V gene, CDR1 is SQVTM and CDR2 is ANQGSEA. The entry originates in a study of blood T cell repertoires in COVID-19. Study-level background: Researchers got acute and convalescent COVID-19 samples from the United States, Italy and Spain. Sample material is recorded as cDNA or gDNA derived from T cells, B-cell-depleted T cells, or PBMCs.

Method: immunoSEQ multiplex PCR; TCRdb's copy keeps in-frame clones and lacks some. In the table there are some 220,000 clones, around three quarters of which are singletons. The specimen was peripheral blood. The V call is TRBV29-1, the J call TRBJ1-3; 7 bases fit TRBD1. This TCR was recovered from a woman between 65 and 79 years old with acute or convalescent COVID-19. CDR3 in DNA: TGCAGCGTTGACCCAGGGGGCTCTGGAAACACCATATATTTT. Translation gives CSVDPGGSGNTIYF.